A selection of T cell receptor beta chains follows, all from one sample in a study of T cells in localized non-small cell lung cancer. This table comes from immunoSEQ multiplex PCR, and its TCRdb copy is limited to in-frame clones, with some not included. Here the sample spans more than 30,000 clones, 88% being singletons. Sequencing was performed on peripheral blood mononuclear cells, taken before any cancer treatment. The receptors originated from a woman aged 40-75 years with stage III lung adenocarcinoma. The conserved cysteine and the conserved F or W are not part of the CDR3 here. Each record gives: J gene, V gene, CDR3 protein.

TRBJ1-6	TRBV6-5	ASRDRDGNSPLH
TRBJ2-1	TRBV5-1	ASSFDHSSYNEQF
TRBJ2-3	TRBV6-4	ASSHSGSSTGTDTQY
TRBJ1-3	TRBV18	ASSPQSFGQSPSRGNTIY
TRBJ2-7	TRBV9	ASSVENYEQY
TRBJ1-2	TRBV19	ASSIPARGYGYT
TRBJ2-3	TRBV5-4	ASSRRTDTQY
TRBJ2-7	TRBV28	ASSTLGTASYEQY
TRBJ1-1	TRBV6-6	ASSPRGQGITEAF
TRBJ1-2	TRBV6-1	ASIAGQGANYGYT
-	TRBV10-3	AISLGQVSYEQY
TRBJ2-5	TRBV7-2	ASSQPPARAGTQY
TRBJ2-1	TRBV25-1	ASSEYGRVSLYNEQF
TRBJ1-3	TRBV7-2	ASSLGGGNGNTIY
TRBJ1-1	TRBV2	ASSEGTAYQAF
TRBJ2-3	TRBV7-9	ASSLAPGLAGGPRDTQY
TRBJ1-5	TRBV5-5	ASSRGEVRNQPQH
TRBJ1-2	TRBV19	ASSKAGTDANYGYT
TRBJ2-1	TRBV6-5	ASRRELAGYNEQF
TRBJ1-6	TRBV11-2	ASSFDPQGNSPLH
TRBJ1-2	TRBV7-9	ASSRTVYGYT
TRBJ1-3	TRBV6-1	ASTQGQGQNTIY
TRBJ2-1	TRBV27	ASSSFPPTSSYNEQF
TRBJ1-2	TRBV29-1	SAPDRGFYGYT
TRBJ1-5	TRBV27	ASSLGQLSNQPQH
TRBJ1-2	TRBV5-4	ASTNLVGGAYGYT
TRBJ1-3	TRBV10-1	ASSRQHSGNTIY
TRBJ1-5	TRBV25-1	ASSPGGEGNQPQH
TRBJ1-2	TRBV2	ASRGSGGYGYT
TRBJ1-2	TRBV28	AALVRGQPNYGYT
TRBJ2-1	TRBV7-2	ASSLAGPGTSGYNEQF
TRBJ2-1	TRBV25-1	ASSEPGGRANYNEQF
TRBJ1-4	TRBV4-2	ASSQSASWSNEKLF
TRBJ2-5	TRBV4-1	ASSQGGQGKETQY
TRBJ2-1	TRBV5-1	ASSLLAATYNEQF
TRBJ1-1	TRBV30	AWSVGTEAF
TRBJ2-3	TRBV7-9	ASSFETYWQY